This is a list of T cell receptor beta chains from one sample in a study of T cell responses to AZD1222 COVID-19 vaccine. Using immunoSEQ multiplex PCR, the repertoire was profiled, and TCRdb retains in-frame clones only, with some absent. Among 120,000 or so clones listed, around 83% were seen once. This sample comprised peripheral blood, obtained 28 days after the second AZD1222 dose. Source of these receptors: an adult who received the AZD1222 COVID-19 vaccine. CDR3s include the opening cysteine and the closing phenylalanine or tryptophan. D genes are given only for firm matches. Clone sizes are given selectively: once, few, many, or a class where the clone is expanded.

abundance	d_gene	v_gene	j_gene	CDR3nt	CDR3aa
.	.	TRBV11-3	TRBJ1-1	TGTGCCAGCAGCCCAGAGGACGGGGCTGAAGCTTTCTTT	CASSPEDGAEAFF
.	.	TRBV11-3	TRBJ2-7	TGTGCCAGCAGCTTAGAACAGGACTTCTACGAGCAGTACTTC	CASSLEQDFYEQYF
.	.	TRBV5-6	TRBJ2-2	TGTGCCAGCAGCTTAACAGATGGGGTCGGGGAGCTGTTTTTT	CASSLTDGVGELFF
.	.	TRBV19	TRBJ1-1	TGTGCCAGTAGTATGTTTGGGGGACGGAGAAACACTGAAGCTTTCTTT	CASSMFGGRRNTEAFF
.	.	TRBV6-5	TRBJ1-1	TGTGCCAGCAGCTTAACATCGAGGACTGAAGCTTTCTTT	CASSLTSRTEAFF
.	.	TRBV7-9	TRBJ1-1	TGTGCCAGCAGAAACAGGGTAGACACTGAAGCTTTCTTT	CASRNRVDTEAFF
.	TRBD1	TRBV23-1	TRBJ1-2	TGCGCCAGCCCCACTAGGACAGGACATAACTATGGCTACACCTTC	CASPTRTGHNYGYTF
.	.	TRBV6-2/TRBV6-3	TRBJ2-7	TGTGCCAGCAGTTACACAGCGTCCTACGAGCAGTACTTC	CASSYTASYEQYF
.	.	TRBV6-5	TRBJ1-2	TGTGCCACCAGTAATAACGACGCCAGCTATGGCTACACCTTC	CATSNNDASYGYTF
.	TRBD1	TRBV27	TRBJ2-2	TGTGCCAGTAGACTACAGGGGGGTACCGGGGAGCTGTTTTTT	CASRLQGGTGELFF
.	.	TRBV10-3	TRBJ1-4	TGTGCCATCAGTGGGGCGGATGAAAAACTGTTTTTT	CAISGADEKLFF
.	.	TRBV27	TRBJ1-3	TGTGCCAGCAGTTTAGCGGGAACTGGAAACACCATATATTTT	CASSLAGTGNTIYF
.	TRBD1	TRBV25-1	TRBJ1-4	TGTGCCAGCAGTGAACCCCTCGGACAGGTCCGCGCTGGTGAAAAACTGTTTTTT	CASSEPLGQVRAGEKLFF
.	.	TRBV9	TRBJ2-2	TGTGCCAGCAGCCGCAGCCTTGTCACCGGGGAGCTGTTTTTT	CASSRSLVTGELFF
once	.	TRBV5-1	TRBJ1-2	TGCGCCAACGAGTCGGGCTACACCTTC	CANESGYTF
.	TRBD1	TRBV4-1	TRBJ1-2	TGCGCCAGCAGCCAAGTGGCACAGGGGGATGTTGGCTACACCTTC	CASSQVAQGDVGYTF
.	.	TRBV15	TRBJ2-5	TGTGCCACCAGCAGAGACAGTCGAGAGACCCAGTACTTC	CATSRDSRETQYF
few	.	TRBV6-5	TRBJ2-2	TGTGCCAGCAGTTACCGGGGCCGAAGTAACACCGGGGAGCTGTTTTTT	CASSYRGRSNTGELFF
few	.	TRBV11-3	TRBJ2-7	TGTGCCAGCAGCTCCAAAACGTTTTCTCCCTACGAGCAGTACTTC	CASSSKTFSPYEQYF
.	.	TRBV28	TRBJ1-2	TGTGCCAGCACCATGGGGCGGGGGGCGTTACATGGCTACACCTTC	CASTMGRGALHGYTF
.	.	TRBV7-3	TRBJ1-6	TGTGCCAGCAGCCCACACGGGCCTAGGAGCTCCTATAATTCACCCCTCCACTTT	CASSPHGPRSSYNSPLHF
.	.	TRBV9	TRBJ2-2	TGTGCCAGCAGCGTAGAGCAGGGGCGGACCGGGGAGCTGTTTTTT	CASSVEQGRTGELFF
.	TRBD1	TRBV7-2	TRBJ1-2	TGTGCCAGCAGCTTAGGAGACAGGGGGCGGATCTATGGCTACACCTTC	CASSLGDRGRIYGYTF
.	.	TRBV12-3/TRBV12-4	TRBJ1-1	TGTGCCAGCAGTTTTATGGGGGAAGCTTTCTTT	CASSFMGEAFF
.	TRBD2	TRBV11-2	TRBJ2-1	TGTGCCAGCAGCGGAGGGACTAGCGGGCGATACAATGAGCAGTTCTTC	CASSGGTSGRYNEQFF
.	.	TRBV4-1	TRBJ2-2	TGCGCCAGCAGCCAAGACCGGGCCGGGGAGCTGTTTTTT	CASSQDRAGELFF
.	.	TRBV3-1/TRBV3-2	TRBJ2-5	TGTGCCAGCAGCCAGTTGGAGACCCAGTACTTC	CASSQLETQYF
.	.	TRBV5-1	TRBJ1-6	TGCGCCAGCAGCTTGGACAGGGTCTATTCACCCCTCCACTTT	CASSLDRVYSPLHF
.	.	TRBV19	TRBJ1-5	TGTGCCAGTAGTATCTTCTATAGGGGAAGTGAACAGCCCCAGCATTTT	CASSIFYRGSEQPQHF
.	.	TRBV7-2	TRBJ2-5	TGTGCCAGCAGTTTACGGGGGTACCAAGAGACCCAGTACTTC	CASSLRGYQETQYF
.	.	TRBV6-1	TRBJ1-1	TGTGCCAGCAGCCTGTTAGACACTGAAGCTTTCTTT	CASSLLDTEAFF
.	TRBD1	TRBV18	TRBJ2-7	TGTGCCAGCTCACCATATGGACAGGGAGTCGGCTACGAGCAGTACTTC	CASSPYGQGVGYEQYF
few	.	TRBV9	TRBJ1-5	TGTGCCAGCAGCGTAGGGGGTAGTCAGCCCCAGCATTTT	CASSVGGSQPQHF
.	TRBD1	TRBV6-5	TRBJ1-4	TGTGCCAGTTCAGGGGGCAGAGGAAAACTGTTTTTT	CASSGGRGKLFF